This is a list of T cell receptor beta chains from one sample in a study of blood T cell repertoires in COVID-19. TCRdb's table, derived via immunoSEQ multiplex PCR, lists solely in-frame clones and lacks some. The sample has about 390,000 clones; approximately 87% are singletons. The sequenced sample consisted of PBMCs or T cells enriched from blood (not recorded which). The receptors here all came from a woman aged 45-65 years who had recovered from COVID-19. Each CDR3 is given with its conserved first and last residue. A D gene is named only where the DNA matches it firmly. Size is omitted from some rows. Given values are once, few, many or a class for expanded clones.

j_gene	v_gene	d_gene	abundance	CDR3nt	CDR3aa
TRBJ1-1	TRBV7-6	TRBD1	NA	TGTGCCAGCAGCTTCTCGGGACAGGGGCTCACTGAAGCTTTCTTT	CASSFSGQGLTEAFF
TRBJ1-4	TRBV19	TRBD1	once	TGTGCCAGTACCGAGACAGGGAGGAATGAAAAACTGTTTTTT	CASTETGRNEKLFF
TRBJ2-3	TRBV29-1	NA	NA	TGCAGCGTTGAGGGCAGAAACACAGATACGCAGTATTTT	CSVEGRNTDTQYF
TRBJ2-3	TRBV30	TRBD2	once	TGTGCCTGGAGTCAGGACGGGGCGGGGGGGTCAGATACGCAGTATTTT	CAWSQDGAGGSDTQYF
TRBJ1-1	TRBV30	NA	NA	TGTGCCTGGAGGCGACACCGGAACACTGAAGCTTTCTTT	CAWRRHRNTEAFF
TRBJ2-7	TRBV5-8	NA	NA	TGTGCCAGCAGCTTGGCAGTCAGCGAGCAGTACTTC	CASSLAVSEQYF
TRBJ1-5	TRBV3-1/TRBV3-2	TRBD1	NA	TGTGCCAGCAGCCCCTGGGACAGGGGTGGGAATCAGCCCCAGCATTTT	CASSPWDRGGNQPQHF
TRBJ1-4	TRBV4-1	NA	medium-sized	TGCGCCTCTACTACCATCGGGCAGGGGAAGGAAAAACTGTTTTTT	CASTTIGQGKEKLFF
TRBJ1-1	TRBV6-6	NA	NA	TGTGCCAGCAGCCGAGGCAGGGTAATCACTGAAGCTTTCTTT	CASSRGRVITEAFF
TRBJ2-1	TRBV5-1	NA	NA	TGCGCCAGCAGCCCTACCGATGACAGTTACAATGAGCAGTTCTTC	CASSPTDDSYNEQFF
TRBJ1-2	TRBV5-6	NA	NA	TGTGCCAGCAGCTTATCGGTAGGGAGCGGTGGCTACACCTTC	CASSLSVGSGGYTF
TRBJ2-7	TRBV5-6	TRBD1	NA	TGTGCCAGCTCCTTGGGGAAGGGACAGGGAGCCTACGAGCAGTACTTC	CASSLGKGQGAYEQYF
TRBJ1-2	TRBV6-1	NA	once	TGTGCCAGCAGTGAAGGGTCCCCCGCCAGGGGCGGCTACACCTTC	CASSEGSPARGGYTF
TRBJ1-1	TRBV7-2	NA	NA	TGTGCCAGCAGCTTAGCATCCGGGATCACTGAAGCTTTCTTT	CASSLASGITEAFF
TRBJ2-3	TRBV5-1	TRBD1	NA	TGCGCCAGCAGGGTGCCACAGGGGGCTAGTGATACGCAGTATTTT	CASRVPQGASDTQYF
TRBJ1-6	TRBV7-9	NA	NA	TGTGCCAGCAGCTTAACAGCAGGCGCCCTCCACTTT	CASSLTAGALHF
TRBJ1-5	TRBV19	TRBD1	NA	TGTGCCAGTACCCCGGACAGGTCGGGTCAGCCCCAGCATTTT	CASTPDRSGQPQHF
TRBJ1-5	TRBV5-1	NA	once	TGCGCCAGCAGCTTGTCGACAGATCAGCCCCAGCATTTT	CASSLSTDQPQHF
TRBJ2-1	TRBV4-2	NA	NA	TGTGCCAGCAGCCAAGCGAGTAGCTCCGAGGGGGGGCCTGGCAATGAGCAGTTCTTC	CASSQASSSEGGPGNEQFF
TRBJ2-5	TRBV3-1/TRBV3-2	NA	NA	TGTGCCAGCAGCCAAGCGCCCGGGGGGACCCAGTACTTC	CASSQAPGGTQYF
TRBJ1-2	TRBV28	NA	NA	TGTGCCATACGGGGTCGGTATGGCTACACCTTC	CAIRGRYGYTF
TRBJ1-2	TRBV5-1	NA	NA	TGCGCCAGCAGCTCAATACAAGGAAGGGGTTTGGGGTATGGCTACACCTTC	CASSSIQGRGLGYGYTF
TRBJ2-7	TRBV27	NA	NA	TGTGCCAGCAGTCCCAGGGGTCCCTACGAGCAGTACTTC	CASSPRGPYEQYF
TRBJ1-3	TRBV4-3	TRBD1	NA	TGCGCCAGCAGCCAAGGACAGGGTGCAAACACCATATATTTT	CASSQGQGANTIYF
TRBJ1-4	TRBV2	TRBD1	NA	TGTGCCAGCAGTCAAACCCGACAGGGGGCCGGGGAAAAACTGTTTTTT	CASSQTRQGAGEKLFF
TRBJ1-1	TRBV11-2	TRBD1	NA	TGTGCCAGCAGCCTCAGGGGGTACACTGAAGCTTTCTTT	CASSLRGYTEAFF